The sequence of this T cell receptor beta chain was determined in a study of T cells in localized non-small cell lung cancer. Study-level points and caveats: Tumor samples were not multi-region, leaving intratumor heterogeneity unexcluded. When the top 100 tumor clones were examined, a median around 58 of them also appeared in the adjacent lung, which was paired and uninvolved. Peak T cell clonality was found in uninvolved adjacent lung, exceeding tumor.

The CDR3 length is 15 residues. Germline assignment: CDR1 LNHDA and CDR2 SQIVND (reference sequence). V dropped 5 bases and J dropped 4; count of bases not matched to a gene: 8. Remarks on this clone: No antigen is known for it.

Clones were sequenced by immunoSEQ multiplex PCR, and TCRdb holds only the in-frame ones, with some missing. Here the sample spans some 37,000 clones, 80% to 90% being singletons. This sequence was found in a woman aged 35 to 69 with stage I lung adenocarcinoma. V usage is TRBV19 and J usage is TRBJ2-7, with TRBD2 matching 10 bases. The sequencing here drew on peripheral blood, taken before any cancer treatment. CDR3 in amino acids: CASSPRTSGQYEQYF. The CDR3 DNA sequence: TGTGCCAGTAGTCCACGGACTAGCGGCCAATACGAGCAGTACTTC.